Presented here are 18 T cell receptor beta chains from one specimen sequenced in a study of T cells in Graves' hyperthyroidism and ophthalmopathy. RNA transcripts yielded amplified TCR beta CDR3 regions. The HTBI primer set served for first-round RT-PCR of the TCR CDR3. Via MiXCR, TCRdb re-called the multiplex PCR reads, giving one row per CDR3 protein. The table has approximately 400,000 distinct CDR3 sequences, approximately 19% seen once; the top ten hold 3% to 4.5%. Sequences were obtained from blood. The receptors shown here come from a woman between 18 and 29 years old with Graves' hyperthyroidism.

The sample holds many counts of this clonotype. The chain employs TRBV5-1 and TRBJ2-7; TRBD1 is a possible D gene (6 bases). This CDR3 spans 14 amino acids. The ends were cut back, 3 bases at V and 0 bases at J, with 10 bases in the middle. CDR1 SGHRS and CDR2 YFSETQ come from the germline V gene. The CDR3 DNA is TGCGCCAGCAGCTACCGGGACAACTCCTACGAGCAGTACTTC. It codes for CASSYRDNSYEQYF. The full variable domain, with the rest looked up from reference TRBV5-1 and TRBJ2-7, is KAGVTQTPRYLIKTRGQQVTLSCSPISGHRSVSWYQQTPGQGLQFLFEYFSETQRNKGNFPGRFSGRQFSNSRSEMNVSTLELGDSALYLCASSYRDNSYEQYFGPGTRLTVT.

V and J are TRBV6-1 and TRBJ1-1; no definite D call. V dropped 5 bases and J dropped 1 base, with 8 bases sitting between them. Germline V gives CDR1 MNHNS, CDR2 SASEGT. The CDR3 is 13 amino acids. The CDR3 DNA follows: TGTGCCAGCAGTAAACAATCGAACACTGAAGCTTTCTTT. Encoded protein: CASSKQSNTEAFF.

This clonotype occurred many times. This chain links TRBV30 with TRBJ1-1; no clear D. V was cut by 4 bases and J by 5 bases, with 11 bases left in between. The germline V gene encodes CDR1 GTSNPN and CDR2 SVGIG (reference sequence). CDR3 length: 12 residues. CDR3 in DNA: TGTGCCTGGACCAGAGGAGGGACTGAAGCTTTCTTT. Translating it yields CAWTRGGTEAFF.

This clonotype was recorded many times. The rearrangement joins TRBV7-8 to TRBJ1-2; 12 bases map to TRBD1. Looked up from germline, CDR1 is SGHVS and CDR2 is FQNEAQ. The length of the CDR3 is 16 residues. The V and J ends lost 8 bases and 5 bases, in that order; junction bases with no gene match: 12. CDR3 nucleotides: TGTGCCAGCTTTGGGACAGGGGGCGGACTAAGTTATGGCTACACCTTC. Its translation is CASFGTGGGLSYGYTF.

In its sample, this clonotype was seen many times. The CDR3 nucleotides read TGCGCCAGCAGCCAAGAGAGGGGCTCCTACGAGCAGTACTTC. Protein sequence: CASSQERGSYEQYF. The chain links TRBV4-1 to TRBJ2-7, with D perhaps assigned TRBD1 or TRBD2 (5 bases each). Germline V gene data show CDR1 as MGHRA and CDR2 as YSYEKL. Trimming shortened V by 0 bases and J by 0 bases, and 6 bases separated the two germline ends. The CDR3 runs to 14 residues.

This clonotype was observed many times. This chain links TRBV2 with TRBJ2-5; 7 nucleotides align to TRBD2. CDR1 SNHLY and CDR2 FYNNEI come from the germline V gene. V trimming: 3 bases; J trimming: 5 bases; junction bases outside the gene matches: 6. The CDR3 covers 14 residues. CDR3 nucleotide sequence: TGTGCCAGCAGTGAGACTAGCAGGCGTGAGACCCAGTACTTC. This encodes CASSETSRRETQYF. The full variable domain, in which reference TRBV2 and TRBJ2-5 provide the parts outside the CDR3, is EPEVTQTPSHQVTQMGQEVILRCVPISNHLYFYWYRQILGQKVEFLVSFYNNEISEKSEIFDDQFSVERPDGSNFTLKIRSTKLEDSAMYFCASSETSRRETQYFGPGTRLLVL.

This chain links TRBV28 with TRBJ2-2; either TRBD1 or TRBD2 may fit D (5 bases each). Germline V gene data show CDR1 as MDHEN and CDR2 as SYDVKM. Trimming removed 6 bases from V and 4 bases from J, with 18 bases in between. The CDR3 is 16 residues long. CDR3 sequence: CASSQSGIRVTGELFF. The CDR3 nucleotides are TGTGCCAGCAGCCAAAGCGGAATCAGGGTCACCGGGGAGCTGTTTTTT. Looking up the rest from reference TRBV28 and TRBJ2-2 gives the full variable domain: DVKVTQSSRYLVKRTGEKVFLECVQDMDHENMFWYRQDPGLGLRLIYFSYDVKMKEKGDIPEGYSVSREKKERFSLILESASTNQTSMYLCASSQSGIRVTGELFFGEGSRLTVL.

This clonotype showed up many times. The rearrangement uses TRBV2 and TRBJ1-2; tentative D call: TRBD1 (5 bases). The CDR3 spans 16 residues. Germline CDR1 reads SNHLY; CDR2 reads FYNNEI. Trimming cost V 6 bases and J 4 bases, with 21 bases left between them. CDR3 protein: CASRNSGGGAAYGYTF. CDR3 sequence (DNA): TGTGCCAGCAGGAACTCCGGTGGTGGGGCTGCCTATGGCTACACCTTC.

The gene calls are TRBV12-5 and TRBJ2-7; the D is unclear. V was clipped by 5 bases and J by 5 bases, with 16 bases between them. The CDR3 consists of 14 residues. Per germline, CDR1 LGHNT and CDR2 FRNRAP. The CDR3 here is CASGDDGPGDEQYF. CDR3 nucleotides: TGTGCTAGTGGTGATGACGGTCCTGGAGACGAGCAGTACTTC.

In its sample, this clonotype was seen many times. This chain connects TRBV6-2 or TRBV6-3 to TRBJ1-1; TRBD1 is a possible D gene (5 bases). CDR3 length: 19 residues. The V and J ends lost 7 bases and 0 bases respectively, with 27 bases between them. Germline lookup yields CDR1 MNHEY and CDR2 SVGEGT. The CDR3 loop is CASNAGTSKLGRVNTEAFF. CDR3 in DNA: TGTGCCAGCAACGCGGGGACCTCAAAACTGGGGAGGGTGAACACTGAAGCTTTCTTT.

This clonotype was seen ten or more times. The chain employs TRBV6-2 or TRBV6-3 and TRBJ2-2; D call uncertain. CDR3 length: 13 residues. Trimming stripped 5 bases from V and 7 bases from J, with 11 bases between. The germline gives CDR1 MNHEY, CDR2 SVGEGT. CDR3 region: CASSGAVRGELFF. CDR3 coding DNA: TGTGCCAGCAGTGGTGCGGTTCGCGGGGAGCTGTTTTTT.

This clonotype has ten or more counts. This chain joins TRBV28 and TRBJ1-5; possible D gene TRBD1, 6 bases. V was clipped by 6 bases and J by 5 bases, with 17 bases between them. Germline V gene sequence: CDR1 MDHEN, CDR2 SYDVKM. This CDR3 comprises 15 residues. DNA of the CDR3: TGTGCCAGCAGCCCAGGGGTCGTCGGGCATCAGCCCCAGCATTTT. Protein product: CASSPGVVGHQPQHF. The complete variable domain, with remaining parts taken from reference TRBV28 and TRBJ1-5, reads DVKVTQSSRYLVKRTGEKVFLECVQDMDHENMFWYRQDPGLGLRLIYFSYDVKMKEKGDIPEGYSVSREKKERFSLILESASTNQTSMYLCASSPGVVGHQPQHFGDGTRLSIL.

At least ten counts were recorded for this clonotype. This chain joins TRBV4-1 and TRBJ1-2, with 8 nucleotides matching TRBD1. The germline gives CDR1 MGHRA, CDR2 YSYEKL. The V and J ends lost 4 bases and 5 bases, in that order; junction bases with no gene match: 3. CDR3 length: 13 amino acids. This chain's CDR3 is CASSPGGAYGYTF. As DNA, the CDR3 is TGCGCCAGCAGCCCAGGGGGCGCTTATGGCTACACCTTC.

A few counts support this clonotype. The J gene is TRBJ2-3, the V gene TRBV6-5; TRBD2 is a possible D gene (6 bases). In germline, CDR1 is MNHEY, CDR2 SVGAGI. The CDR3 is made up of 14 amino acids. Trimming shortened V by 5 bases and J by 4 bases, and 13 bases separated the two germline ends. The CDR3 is CASSNGLSADTQYF. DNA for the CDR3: TGTGCCAGCAGTAACGGACTAAGCGCAGATACGCAGTATTTT.

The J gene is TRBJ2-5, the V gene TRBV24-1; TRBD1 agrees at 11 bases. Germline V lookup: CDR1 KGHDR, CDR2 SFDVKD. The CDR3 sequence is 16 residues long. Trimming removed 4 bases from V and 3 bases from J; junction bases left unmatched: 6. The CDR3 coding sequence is TGTGCCACCAGTGACCCGGACAGGGGGCGCGAAGAGACCCAGTACTTC. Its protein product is CATSDPDRGREETQYF.

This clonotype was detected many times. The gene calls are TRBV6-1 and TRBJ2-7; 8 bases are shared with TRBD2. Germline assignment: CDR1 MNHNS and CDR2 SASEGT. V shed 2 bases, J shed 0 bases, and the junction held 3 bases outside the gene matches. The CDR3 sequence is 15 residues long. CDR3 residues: CASSEKRGTSYEQYF. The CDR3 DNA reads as TGTGCCAGCAGTGAAAAGCGGGGGACCTCCTACGAGCAGTACTTC.

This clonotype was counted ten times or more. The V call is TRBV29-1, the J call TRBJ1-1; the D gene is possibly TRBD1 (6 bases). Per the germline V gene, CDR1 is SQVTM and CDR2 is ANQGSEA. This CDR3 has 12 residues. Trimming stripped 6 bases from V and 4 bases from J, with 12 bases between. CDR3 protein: CSVTDRLTEAFF. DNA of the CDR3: TGCAGCGTCACCGACAGGCTCACTGAAGCTTTCTTT.

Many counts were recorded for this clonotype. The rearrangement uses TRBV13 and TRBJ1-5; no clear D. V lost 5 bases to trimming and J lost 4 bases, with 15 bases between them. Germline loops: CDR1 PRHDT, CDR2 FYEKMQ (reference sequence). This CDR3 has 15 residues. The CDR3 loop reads CASSRFGDRNQPQHF. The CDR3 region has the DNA TGTGCCAGCAGCCGATTCGGGGATCGGAATCAGCCCCAGCATTTT.